This entry lists 7 T cell receptor beta chains sequenced from one sample in a study of PD-1 blockade in classical Hodgkin lymphoma. TCRdb's table, derived via immunoSEQ multiplex PCR, lists solely in-frame clones and lacks some. The sample consists of over 25,000 clones, around 86% of them appearing once. Time point in this sample: cycle 4 day 1 (C4D1), after more than five weeks of nivolumab. Each of the patients experienced relapse following autologous stem cell transplantation, and their brentuximab vedotin exposure differed. Magnetic negative selection was used to purify CD4+ T cells from PBMCs that had been thawed. This material consisted of CD4+ T cells from blood, taken before the fourth cycle of nivolumab. These receptors were taken from a human donor with classical Hodgkin lymphoma.

The chain recombines TRBV6-5 with TRBJ2-5; D call uncertain. Trimming removed 2 bases at V and 1 base at J, with 8 bases between. The CDR3 is 14 amino acids. Germline V CDR1 and CDR2: MNHEY, SVGAGI. CDR3 sequence reads: CASSYLVFQETQYF. CDR3 coding DNA: TGTGCCAGCAGTTACCTGGTTTTCCAAGAGACCCAGTACTTC.

This chain uses TRBV28 with TRBJ1-5; maybe TRBD1 (5 bases). The CDR3 loop spans 15 amino acids. Germline V gene data show CDR1 as MDHEN and CDR2 as SYDVKM. Trimming took 4 bases from V and 0 from J, leaving 10 bases between them. As DNA, the CDR3 is TGTGCCAGCAGTTCGGGGGGTCCTAGCAATCAGCCCCAGCATTTT. Amino acid sequence: CASSSGGPSNQPQHF.

The chain has TRBV29-1 and TRBJ2-3; the D gene is possibly TRBD1 (6 bases). Trimming pared 6 bases from V and 0 bases from J, leaving 10 bases between. The CDR3 totals 13 residues. The germline CDR1 and CDR2 sequences are SQVTM and ANQGSEA. The CDR3 loop reads CSVRDMSTDTQYF. CDR3 DNA sequence: TGCAGCGTCCGGGACATGAGCACAGATACGCAGTATTTT.

This clone was counted only a few times. This chain's CDR3 is CASSLGQQSDTQYF. In nucleotides, the CDR3 is TGCGCCAGCAGCTTGGGGCAACAGTCGGATACGCAGTATTTT. The chain joins TRBV5-1 to TRBJ2-3; D unresolved. Per germline, CDR1 SGHRS and CDR2 YFSETQ. Trimming stripped 0 bases from V and 6 bases from J, with 11 bases between. The CDR3 has 14 residues.

The V call is TRBV27, the J call TRBJ2-7; maybe TRBD1 (6 bases). The germline gives CDR1 MNHEY, CDR2 SMNVEV (reference sequence). CDR3 length equals 15 residues. The V gene lost 6 bases and the J gene lost 2 bases, with 17 bases spanning the gap. The CDR3 region is CASSAGVQGPYEQYF. Here the CDR3 DNA reads TGTGCCAGCAGCGCCGGGGTACAGGGTCCCTACGAGCAGTACTTC.

This clone was observed once. The chain links TRBV29-1 to TRBJ2-7; TRBD1 might be the D (5 bases). V dropped 4 bases and J dropped 2 bases, with 12 bases sitting between them. The germline CDR1 and CDR2 sequences are SQVTM and ANQGSEA. CDR3 size: 13 residues. The CDR3 bases are TGCAGCGTTGGTAAGGGGCGGACCTACGAGCAGTACTTC. Translated: CSVGKGRTYEQYF.

This clone was picked up a small number of times. V gene TRBV4-1 combines with J gene TRBJ1-2; unclear D gene. Germline-derived CDR1 and CDR2 are MGHRA and YSYEKL. Trimming shortened V by 8 bases and J by 0 bases, and 10 bases separated the two germline ends. CDR3 length: 13 residues. The CDR3 DNA follows: TGCGCCAGCGGGGTAATAGCTAACTATGGCTACACCTTC. Translating gives CASGVIANYGYTF.